The following is a T cell receptor beta chain sequence with its context. Germline is not matched at one junction end, which may reflect a read error. This sample was taken from a study of blood T cell repertoires in COVID-19. Overall study: Acute and convalescent COVID-19 samples came from the United States, Italy and Spain.

In the original processing: Scientists estimated how many nucleated cells there were by amplifying reference gene primers. Assay used: immunoSEQ multiplex PCR; TCRdb lists only in-frame clones, some missing. The V and J calls and clone size come from that table; D and trimming were worked out from the DNA. The sample has approximately 670,000 clones, around 89% seen once. Germline CDR1 is SGHDT and CDR2 is YYEEEE. This CDR3 contains 12 residues. The TCR originated in a woman in her late teens or twenties with acute or convalescent COVID-19. This sequence joins TRBV5-6 and TRBJ2-7; 9 bases map to TRBD1. Sequencing was done on a sample of peripheral blood. The CDR3 nucleotides read TGTGCCAGCAGCTCCACAGGGGGCAGGTGGGACTTC. Protein product: CASSSTGGRWDF.